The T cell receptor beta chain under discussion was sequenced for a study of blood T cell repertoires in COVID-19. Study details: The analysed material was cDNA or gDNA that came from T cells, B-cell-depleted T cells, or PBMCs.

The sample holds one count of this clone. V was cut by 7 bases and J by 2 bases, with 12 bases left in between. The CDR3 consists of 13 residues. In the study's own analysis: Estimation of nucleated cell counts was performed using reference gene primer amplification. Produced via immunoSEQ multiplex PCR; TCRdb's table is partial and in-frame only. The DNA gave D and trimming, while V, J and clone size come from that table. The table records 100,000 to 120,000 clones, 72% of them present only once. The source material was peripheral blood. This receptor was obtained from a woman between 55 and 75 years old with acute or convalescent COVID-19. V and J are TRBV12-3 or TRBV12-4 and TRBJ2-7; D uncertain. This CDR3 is CASTIDFAYEQYF. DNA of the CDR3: TGTGCCAGCACCATAGACTTTGCCTACGAGCAGTACTTC.